This T cell receptor (beta chain) was identified in a study of T cell responses to AZD1222 COVID-19 vaccine (dated by TCRdb to the early 2020s). Regarding the complete study: AZD1222 recipients given second doses at about 4 weeks or at about 12 weeks were pooled, since spike-specific TCR depth and breadth were not found to differ between the two schedules. TCR sequencing covered roughly 230 trial participants: about 210 given two doses of AZD1222 and about 26 given two doses of MenACWY control vaccine. Enrollment into the trials was organized by age into subgroups of 18-55, 56-69 and 70-plus years, and those subgroups contained roughly 150, 30 and 60 TCR-sequenced participants, respectively.

Here is what the overall study found, with its caveats: After two AZD1222 doses, spike-specific TCR breadth and depth were significantly higher than at day 0 and than in MenACWY recipients. Vaccine-associated CD4 TCRs spanned the whole spike protein, with dominant responses in regions 160-218 and 743-854. Nearly half of unique spike-specific TCRs reportedly recognized epitopes outside regions mutated in the B.1.351 and B.1.1.7 variants. Only five to seven AZD1222 recipients were SARS-CoV-2 seropositive at baseline, limiting conclusions about previously exposed vaccinees. In the small 56-69-year group, the increase in depth fell short of significance, most likely because of low power. Participants were mostly white British and included more females than males, and it was suggested by the authors that clonal diversity may have been underestimated. Because no day 14 peak-response samples were available, the repertoires could be characterized only after the peak T cell response.

With regard to this clone: Its antigen is unknown. No base-level quality is on record; no much larger clone is a single base apart.

V is cut back by 8 bases and J by 4 bases, with 10 bases in the junction unmatched. There are 14 amino acids in the CDR3, from cysteine to phenylalanine inclusive. Only the CDR3 region is kept as DNA, spanning 42 bases read in frame from base 1. The germline V gene gives CDR1 as MGHDK and CDR2 as SYGVNS. This specimen's time point label, per the study, means: baseline before first vaccination. Vaccinee samples were obtained from the UK trials COV001 and COV002, which included a single-blind randomized controlled phase 2/3 trial of AZD1222 (ChAdOx1 nCoV-19) in healthy adults. For TCRbeta chain sequencing, PBMC samples from trial participants were taken at day 0 and at day 28 after the second dose. The CDR3 regions of human TCRbeta chains were analyzed by immunosequencing. The authors' pipeline ran thus. Repertoire TCRs were checked for matches against a reference library of SARS-CoV-2-specific TCRs that had been generated using the MIRA antigen-specificity platform. Breadth was defined as the fraction of unique TCRs that were SARS-CoV-2-associated, and depth was defined as the fraction of total T cells that were SARS-CoV-2-associated. Using the MIRA data, each spike-specific TCR was assigned both to the spike region to which the TCR was reactive and to a CD4 or CD8 class. Log10-transformed breadth and depth values were compared by one-way ANOVA with Sidak's multiple comparisons tests. Drawn from immuneACCESS, this table holds only the in-frame rearrangements with V and J called that TCRdb kept. Clones are partly lost; checked studies trace under half to an unresolved V gene and leave the rest unexplained. V, J and clone size were drawn from that table, and D and trimming were deduced from the DNA. Counted in this sample were about 100,000 clones; roughly nine tenths of them appeared once. The top ten clonotypes cover roughly 1.8% of the sample.

This specimen was peripheral blood, taken on day 0 of AZD1222 vaccination. Here the chain combines TRBV25-1 and TRBJ2-7; 8 central nucleotides agree with TRBD1. The TCR originated in an adult in good health. The CDR3 here reads CASSEGQGAYEQYF. In nucleotide form, the sequence is TGTGCCAGCTCGGAGGGGCAGGGGGCATACGAGCAGTACTTC.